This T cell receptor (beta chain) emerged from a study of T cell changes during pregnancy in multiple sclerosis. Germline V CDR1 and CDR2: SGHDT, YYEEEE. This CDR3 spans 17 amino acids. With 0 bases removed from V and 0 bases from J, the gap between germline ends came to 13 bases. Sequencing used immunoSEQ multiplex PCR; TCRdb keeps in-frame clones, though not all of them. The sample has approximately 99,000 clones, over 85% seen once; the top ten hold 0.99%. The TCR comes from a female donor with multiple sclerosis, enrolled in a pregnancy study. This sample comprised peripheral blood, obtained after pregnancy. The V and J genes are TRBV5-6 and TRBJ1-3; D is perhaps TRBD1 (6 bases). CDR3 sequence (DNA): TGTGCCAGCAGCTTGGAGGGACACTTATTCTCTGGAAACACCATATATTTT. It yields the protein CASSLEGHLFSGNTIYF.